Below, 3 T cell receptor beta chains from the same sample are listed, as sequenced in a study of T cells in Graves' hyperthyroidism and ophthalmopathy. RNA transcripts yielded amplified TCR beta CDR3 regions. HTBI primers drove first-round RT-PCR of the TCR CDR3. MiXCR, run by TCRdb on the multiplex PCR reads, gives a single entry per CDR3 protein. The sample records around 450,000 distinct CDR3 sequences, around a sixth being singletons. The sample comprised blood. Receptors originate from a woman under 30 with Graves' hyperthyroidism.

This clonotype has a count of ten or more. The genes are TRBV7-6 and TRBJ2-3; D might be TRBD2 (6 bases). V lost 1 base and J lost 2, with 16 bases in between. Per the germline V gene, CDR1 is SGHVS and CDR2 is FNYEAQ. The CDR3 loop spans 17 amino acids. This CDR3 reads CASSLEVASANTDTQYF. CDR3 nucleotide sequence: TGTGCCAGCAGCTTAGAAGTGGCTAGCGCTAACACAGATACGCAGTATTTT.

This clonotype appeared many times. The chain uses TRBV5-5 and TRBJ2-2; no definite D call. V gave up 0 bases and J gave up 4 bases, with 10 bases separating them. The CDR3 contains 15 residues. Germline V lookup: CDR1 SGHKS, CDR2 YYEKEE (reference sequence). CDR3 DNA sequence: TGTGCCAGCAGCTTGGCCGCCCGTATCACCGGGGAGCTGTTTTTT. Protein sequence: CASSLAARITGELFF.

The V and J genes are TRBV9 and TRBJ1-6, with D maybe TRBD1 (5 bases). The CDR3 runs 16 residues. The germline gives CDR1 SGDLS, CDR2 YYNGEE. Between the trimmed V and J ends, which lost 3 bases and 0 bases, there was a span of 10 bases. This chain's CDR3 is CASSGDWSSYNSPLHF. The CDR3, as DNA: TGTGCCAGCAGCGGGGACTGGAGCTCCTATAATTCACCCCTCCACTTT.